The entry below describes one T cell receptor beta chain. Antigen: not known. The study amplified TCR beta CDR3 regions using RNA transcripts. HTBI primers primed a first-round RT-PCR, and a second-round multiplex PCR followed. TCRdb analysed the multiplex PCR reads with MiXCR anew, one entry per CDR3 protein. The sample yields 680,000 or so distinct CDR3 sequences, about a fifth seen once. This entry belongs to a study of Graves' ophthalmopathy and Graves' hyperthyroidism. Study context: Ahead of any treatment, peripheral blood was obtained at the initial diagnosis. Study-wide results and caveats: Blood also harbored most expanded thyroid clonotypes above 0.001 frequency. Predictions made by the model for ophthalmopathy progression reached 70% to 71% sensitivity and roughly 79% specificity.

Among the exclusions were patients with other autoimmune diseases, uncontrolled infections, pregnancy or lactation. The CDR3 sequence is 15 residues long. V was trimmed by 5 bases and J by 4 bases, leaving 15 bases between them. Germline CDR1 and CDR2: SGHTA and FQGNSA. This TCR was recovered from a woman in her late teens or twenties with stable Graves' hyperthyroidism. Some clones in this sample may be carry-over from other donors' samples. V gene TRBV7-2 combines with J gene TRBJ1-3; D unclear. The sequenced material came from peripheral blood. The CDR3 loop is CASSRTLGAGNTIYF. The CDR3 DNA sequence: TGTGCCAGCAGCAGAACTTTAGGCGCCGGAAACACCATATATTTT. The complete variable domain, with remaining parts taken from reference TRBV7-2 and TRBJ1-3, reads GAGVSQSPSNKVTEKGKDVELRCDPISGHTALYWYRQSLGQGLEFLIYFQGNSAPDKSGLPSDRFSAERTGGSVSTLTIQRTQQEDSAVYLCASSRTLGAGNTIYFGEGSWLTVV.